The present T cell receptor beta chain was sequenced within a study of control samples from healthy donors and cancer patients. Germline values: CDR1 GTSNPN, CDR2 SVGIG (reference sequence). V was clipped by 4 bases and J by 2 bases, with 3 bases between them. The CDR3 totals 11 residues. Measured with immunoSEQ multiplex PCR; TCRdb has only the in-frame clones, and not every one. The table has roughly 100,000 clones, approximately 90% seen once. The chain combines TRBV30 with TRBJ2-1, with unresolved D. This clonotype was sampled from a man aged 55 to 70 with lung cancer. Sequences were obtained from PBMCs. CDR3 DNA sequence: TGTGCCTGGACCCCCTACAATGAGCAGTTCTTC. Its protein is CAWTPYNEQFF.